A selection of T cell receptor beta chains follows, all from one sample in a study of blood T cell repertoires in COVID-19. This table comes from immunoSEQ multiplex PCR, and its TCRdb copy is limited to in-frame clones, with some not included. The repertoire holds roughly 63,000 clones, with 80% to 90% as singletons. The source material was peripheral blood. The receptors here all came from a man aged 50 or older with acute or convalescent COVID-19. Each CDR3 is given without its conserved first and last residue. The D gene is left open where the match is weak.

TRBV4-3,TRBJ2-2,TRBD2,ASRGTSGNTGELF
TRBV28,TRBJ1-5,.,ASSFLGGGYSNQPQH
TRBV28,TRBJ2-3,TRBD2,ASSLRRLAGGSWGTDTQY
TRBV29-1,TRBJ2-2,TRBD2,SVEGSSGRATGELF
TRBV10-3,TRBJ2-2,.,AISGGIARDTGELF
TRBV9,TRBJ2-1,.,ASSVVGSGNGNEQF
TRBV27,TRBJ1-5,.,ASRLEGNSNQPQH
TRBV5-6,TRBJ1-2,.,ASSLGGPGYT
TRBV4-3,TRBJ1-6,.,ASSHSTYNSPLH
TRBV28,TRBJ2-7,.,ASSFSMYEQY
TRBV4-3,TRBJ1-6,.,ASSQGRDTRNSPLH
TRBV10-2,TRBJ1-2,TRBD1,ASSVGTEYNGYT
TRBV7-8,TRBJ1-1,.,ASSRGLNTEAF
TRBV27,TRBJ2-7,TRBD1,ASSRDSTYEQY
TRBV6-2/TRBV6-3,TRBJ1-1,.,ASSPMRLNTEAF
TRBV5-4,TRBJ2-3,TRBD2,ASSLVVLAGVTDTQY
TRBV2,TRBJ2-1,TRBD2,ASGKGLALNNEQF
TRBV18,TRBJ1-1,TRBD1,ASSRPDRAAF
TRBV24-1,TRBJ2-5,TRBD1,ATSGAAGGGETQY
TRBV6-5,TRBJ1-1,TRBD1,ASSYSVGTVAF
TRBV19,TRBJ1-2,.,ASSREDYGYT
TRBV28,TRBJ1-6,.,ASSQGYNSPLH
TRBV28,TRBJ2-7,.,ASGGGPYEQY
TRBV5-6,TRBJ2-3,TRBD1,ASSLPGTGSSNTQY
TRBV24-1,TRBJ2-5,TRBD1,ATSDNRDRGPETQY
TRBV5-1,TRBJ2-7,.,ASSSTGSVRYEQY
TRBV7-9,TRBJ1-6,.,ASSGPGHQITRYNSPLH
TRBV18,TRBJ2-1,.,ASSPLPQEQF